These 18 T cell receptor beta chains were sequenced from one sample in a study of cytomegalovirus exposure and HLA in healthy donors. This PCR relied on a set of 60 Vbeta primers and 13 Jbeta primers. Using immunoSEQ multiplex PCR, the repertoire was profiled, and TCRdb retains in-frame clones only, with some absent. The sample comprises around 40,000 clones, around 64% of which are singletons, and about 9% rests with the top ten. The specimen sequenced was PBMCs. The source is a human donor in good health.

CDR3 residues: CASSSQGAGGEPDTQYF. CDR3 nucleotides: TGTGCCAGCAGCTCCCAGGGTGCGGGGGGGGAACCAGATACGCAGTATTTT. The chain combines TRBV5-4 with TRBJ2-3; 9 nucleotides line up with TRBD2. J gave up 4 bases and V 3 bases, and 12 bases lay outside the gene matches. The CDR3 length is 17 residues. Germline V CDR1 and CDR2: SGHNT, YYREEE (reference sequence).

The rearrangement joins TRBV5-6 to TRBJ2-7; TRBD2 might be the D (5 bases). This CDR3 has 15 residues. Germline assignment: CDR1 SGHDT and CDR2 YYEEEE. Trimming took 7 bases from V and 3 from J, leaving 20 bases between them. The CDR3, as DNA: TGTGCCAGCGCCGCTAATCCGAGCGGATACTACGAGCAGTACTTC. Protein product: CASAANPSGYYEQYF.

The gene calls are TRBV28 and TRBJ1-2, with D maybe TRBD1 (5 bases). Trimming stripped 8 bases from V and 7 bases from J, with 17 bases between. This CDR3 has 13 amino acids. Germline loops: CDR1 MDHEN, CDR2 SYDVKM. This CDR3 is CASFTQGRSGYTF. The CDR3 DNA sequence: TGTGCCAGCTTCACCCAGGGTCGTAGTGGCTACACCTTC.

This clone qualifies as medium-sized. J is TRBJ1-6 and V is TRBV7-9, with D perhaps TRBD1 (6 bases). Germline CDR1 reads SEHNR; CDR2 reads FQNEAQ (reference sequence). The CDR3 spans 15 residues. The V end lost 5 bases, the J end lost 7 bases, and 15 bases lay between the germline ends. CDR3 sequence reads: CASSDTGMGNSPLHF. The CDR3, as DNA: TGTGCCAGCAGCGATACAGGGATGGGCAATTCACCCCTCCACTTT. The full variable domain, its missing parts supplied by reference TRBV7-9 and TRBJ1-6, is DTGVSQNPRHKITKRGQNVTFRCDPISEHNRLYWYRQTLGQGPEFLTYFQNEAQLEKSRLLSDRFSAERPKGSFSTLEIQRTEQGDSAMYLCASSDTGMGNSPLHFGNGTRLTVT.

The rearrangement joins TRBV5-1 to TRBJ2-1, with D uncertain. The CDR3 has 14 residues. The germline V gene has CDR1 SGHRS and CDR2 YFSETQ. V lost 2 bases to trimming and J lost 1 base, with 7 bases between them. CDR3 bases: TGCGCCAGCAGCTTCCCCCAGTCCTACAATGAGCAGTTCTTC. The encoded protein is CASSFPQSYNEQFF.

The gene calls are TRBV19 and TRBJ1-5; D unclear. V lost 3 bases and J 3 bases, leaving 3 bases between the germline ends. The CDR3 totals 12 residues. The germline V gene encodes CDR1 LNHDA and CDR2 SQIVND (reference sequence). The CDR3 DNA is TGTGCCAGTAGTATCCTCAATCAGCCCCAGCATTTT. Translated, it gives CASSILNQPQHF.

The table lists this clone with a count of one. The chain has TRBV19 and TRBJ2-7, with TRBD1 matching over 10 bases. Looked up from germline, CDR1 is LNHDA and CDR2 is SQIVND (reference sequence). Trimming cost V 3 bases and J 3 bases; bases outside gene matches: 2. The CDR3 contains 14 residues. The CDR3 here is CASSIRTGGYEQYF. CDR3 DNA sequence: TGTGCCAGTAGTATCCGGACAGGGGGCTACGAGCAGTACTTC.

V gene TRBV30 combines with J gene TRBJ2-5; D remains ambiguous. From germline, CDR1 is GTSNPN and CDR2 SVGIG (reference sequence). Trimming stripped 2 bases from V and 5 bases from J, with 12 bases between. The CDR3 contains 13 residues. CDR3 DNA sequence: TGTGCCTGGAGTACCTACGCAGGCGAGACCCAGTACTTC. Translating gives CAWSTYAGETQYF.

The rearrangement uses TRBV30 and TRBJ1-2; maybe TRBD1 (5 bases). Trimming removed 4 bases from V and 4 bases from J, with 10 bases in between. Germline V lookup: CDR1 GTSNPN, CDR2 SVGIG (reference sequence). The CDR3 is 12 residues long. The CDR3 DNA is TGTGCCTGGACCAGGGATGCCTATGGCTACACCTTC. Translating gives CAWTRDAYGYTF.

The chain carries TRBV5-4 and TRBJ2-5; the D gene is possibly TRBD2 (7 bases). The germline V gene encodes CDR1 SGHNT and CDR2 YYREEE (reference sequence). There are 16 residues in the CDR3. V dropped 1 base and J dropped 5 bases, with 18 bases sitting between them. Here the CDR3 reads CASSLLLGGLGETQYF. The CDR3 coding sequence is TGTGCCAGCAGCTTGTTATTGGGGGGGCTCGGGGAGACCCAGTACTTC.

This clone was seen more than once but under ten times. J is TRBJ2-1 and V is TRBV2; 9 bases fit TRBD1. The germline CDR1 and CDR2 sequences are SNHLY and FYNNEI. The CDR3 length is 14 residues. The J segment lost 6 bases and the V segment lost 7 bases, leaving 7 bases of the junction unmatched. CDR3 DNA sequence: TGTGCCAGCAATCCGGGACAGGGCCCCAATGAGCAGTTCTTC. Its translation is CASNPGQGPNEQFF.

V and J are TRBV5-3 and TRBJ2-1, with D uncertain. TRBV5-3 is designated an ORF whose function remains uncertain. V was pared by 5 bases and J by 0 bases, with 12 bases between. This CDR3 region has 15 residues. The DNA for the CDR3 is TGTGCCAGAAGACCCTCAGAAAGCTCCTACAATGAGCAGTTCTTC. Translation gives CARRPSESSYNEQFF.

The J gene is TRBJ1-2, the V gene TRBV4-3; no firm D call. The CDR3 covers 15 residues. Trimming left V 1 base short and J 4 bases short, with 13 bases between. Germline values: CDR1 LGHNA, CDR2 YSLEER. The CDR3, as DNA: TGCGCCAGCAGCCAAGCCGGCGTGGGCAGCTATGGCTACACCTTC. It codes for CASSQAGVGSYGYTF.

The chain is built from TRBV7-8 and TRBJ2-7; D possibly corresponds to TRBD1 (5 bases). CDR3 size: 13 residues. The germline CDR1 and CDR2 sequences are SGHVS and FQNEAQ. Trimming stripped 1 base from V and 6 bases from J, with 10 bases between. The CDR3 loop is CASSLVKRGEQYF. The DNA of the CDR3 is TGTGCCAGCAGCTTAGTCAAAAGGGGCGAGCAGTACTTC.

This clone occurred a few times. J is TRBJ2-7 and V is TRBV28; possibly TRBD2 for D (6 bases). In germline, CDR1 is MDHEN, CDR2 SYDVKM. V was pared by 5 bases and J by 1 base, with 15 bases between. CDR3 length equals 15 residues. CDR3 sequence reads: CASSPAGTGSYEQYF. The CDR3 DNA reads TGTGCCAGCAGTCCAGCCGGGACTGGATCCTACGAGCAGTACTTC. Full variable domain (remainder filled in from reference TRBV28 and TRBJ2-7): DVKVTQSSRYLVKRTGEKVFLECVQDMDHENMFWYRQDPGLGLRLIYFSYDVKMKEKGDIPEGYSVSREKKERFSLILESASTNQTSMYLCASSPAGTGSYEQYFGPGTRLTVT.

The CDR3 loop reads CASSSSGGEPQHF. The CDR3 DNA sequence: TGTGCCAGCAGTTCATCGGGGGGCGAGCCCCAGCATTTT. The chain uses TRBV7-2 and TRBJ1-5, with D possibly being TRBD1 (6 bases). Trimming pared 6 bases from V and 8 bases from J, leaving 14 bases between. Germline V gives CDR1 SGHTA, CDR2 FQGNSA. CDR3 size: 13 residues. Using reference TRBV7-2 and TRBJ1-5 for the parts outside the CDR3, the full variable domain is GAGVSQSPSNKVTEKGKDVELRCDPISGHTALYWYRQSLGQGLEFLIYFQGNSAPDKSGLPSDRFSAERTGGSVSTLTIQRTQQEDSAVYLCASSSSGGEPQHFGDGTRLSIL.

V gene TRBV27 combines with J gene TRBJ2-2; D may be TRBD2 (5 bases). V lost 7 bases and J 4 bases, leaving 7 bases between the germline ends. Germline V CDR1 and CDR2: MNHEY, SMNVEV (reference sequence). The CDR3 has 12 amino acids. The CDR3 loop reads CASKAATGELFF. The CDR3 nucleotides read TGTGCCAGCAAAGCGGCCACCGGGGAGCTGTTTTTT.

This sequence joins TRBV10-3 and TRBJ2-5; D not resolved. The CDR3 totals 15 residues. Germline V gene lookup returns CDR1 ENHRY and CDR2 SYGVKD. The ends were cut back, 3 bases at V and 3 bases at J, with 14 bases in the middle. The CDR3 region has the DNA TGTGCCATCAGTGACCCGGTTCCTTTTGAAGAGACCCAGTACTTC. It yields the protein CAISDPVPFEETQYF.